This T cell receptor beta chain derives from a study of cytomegalovirus exposure and HLA in healthy donors. General observations from the study: A later analysis showed that HLA-associated TCR beta chains had undergone more clonal expansion than equally common others.

A note on this clone: What it binds is unknown.

PCR primers comprised 60 Vbeta and 13 Jbeta primers. The assay was immunoSEQ multiplex PCR, and TCRdb's table has in-frame clones only and misses some. Among more than 100,000 clones, roughly three quarters were seen once, and the ten largest hold around 10%. V lost 0 bases, J lost 4 bases, and 9 bases stayed unmatched. This CDR3 has 17 amino acids. In germline, CDR1 is SGHVS, CDR2 FNYEAQ. This rearrangement joins TRBV7-6 to TRBJ2-3; 8 nucleotides match TRBD2. Sequenced: PBMCs. The receptor was derived from a woman in her late teens or twenties in good health and CMV-seropositive. The CDR3 DNA reads TGTGCCAGCAGCTTAGCCCCTAGCGGGCCGCGGGCAGATACGCAGTATTTT. It codes for CASSLAPSGPRADTQYF.